This T cell receptor (beta chain) was sequenced in a study of regulatory and conventional T cells in RAG deficiency. The study's findings and limits: Treg unique TCR beta sequences were about 100-fold fewer in Omenn syndrome and CID/AS patients than controls.

Germline CDR1 KGHSH, CDR2 LQKENI. Unmatched junction bases numbered 5, after V lost 3 bases and J lost 3 bases. The CDR3 totals 15 residues. Method: immunoSEQ multiplex PCR; TCRdb's copy keeps in-frame clones and lacks some. The sample includes about 20,000 clones, about 87% of them seen just once. Blood CD4+ CD25-high CD127-low regulatory T cells supplied the genomic DNA template. Comment on this clone: The antigen remains undetermined.

This sample was shared with a second study, whose subject was regulatory T cells. That report notes: The primer mix had 52 TRBV and 13 TRBJ primers.

The rearrangement uses TRBV18 and TRBJ1-2, with 9 bases identical to TRBD1. The clonotype originates from a human donor in good health. Sequences were obtained from Tregs sorted from blood. The CDR3 bases are TGTGCCAGCTCACCGAAACAGGGGGCGGACTATGGCTACACCTTC. Its translation: CASSPKQGADYGYTF.